This is a list of T cell receptor beta chains from one sample in a study of T-cell reconstitution after alpha-beta-depleted transplantation in children. Each CDR3 protein is one row after TCRdb ran MiXCR on the PCR reads. This sample yields 260,000 or so distinct CDR3 sequences, of which 12% are seen a single time; around 2.8% belongs to the top ten. Sequenced here: PBMCs from the stem cell graft donor, sampled from the stem cell graft. These receptors were obtained from a human donor who donated a stem cell graft to a child with acute lymphoblastic leukemia. Both conserved end residues are part of each CDR3. The order of the fields is J gene, clone size, D gene, V gene, CDR3 protein, CDR3 DNA. A D gene is named only where the DNA matches it firmly. Not every row has a clone size; where given, it reads once, few, many or a size class.

J gene: TRBJ2-3; clone size: NA; D gene: NA; V gene: TRBV5-5; CDR3 protein: CASSLVVLNPADTQYF; CDR3 DNA: TGTGCCAGCAGCTTAGTGGTGTTGAATCCGGCAGATACGCAGTATTTT
J gene: TRBJ1-1; clone size: NA; D gene: NA; V gene: TRBV20-1; CDR3 protein: CSATDIGRNTEAFF; CDR3 DNA: TGCAGTGCTACCGACATCGGGAGGAACACTGAAGCTTTCTTT
J gene: TRBJ2-7; clone size: many; D gene: TRBD2; V gene: TRBV6-5; CDR3 protein: CASSYFASGSYEQYF; CDR3 DNA: TGTGCCAGCAGTTACTTTGCTAGCGGGAGTTACGAGCAGTACTTC
J gene: TRBJ2-7; clone size: many; D gene: NA; V gene: TRBV27; CDR3 protein: CASSLGGRQGSPYEQYF; CDR3 DNA: TGTGCCAGCAGTTTGGGGGGGCGACAGGGGTCTCCCTACGAGCAGTACTTC
J gene: TRBJ1-1; clone size: few; D gene: NA; V gene: TRBV19; CDR3 protein: CASSIVLVIGSGTEAFF; CDR3 DNA: TGTGCCAGTAGTATAGTACTCGTGATCGGGTCGGGCACTGAAGCTTTCTTT
J gene: TRBJ2-2; clone size: many; D gene: NA; V gene: TRBV6-5; CDR3 protein: CASSYGRTGELFF; CDR3 DNA: TGTGCCAGCAGTTACGGCCGGACCGGGGAGCTGTTTTTT
J gene: TRBJ1-1; clone size: many; D gene: NA; V gene: TRBV29-1; CDR3 protein: CSVRRVEGMNTEAFF; CDR3 DNA: TGCAGCGTACGGAGAGTGGAGGGGATGAACACTGAAGCTTTCTTT
J gene: TRBJ1-2; clone size: many; D gene: TRBD1; V gene: TRBV6-1; CDR3 protein: CASSSPVTGDYGYTF; CDR3 DNA: TGTGCCAGCAGTAGCCCGGTGACAGGGGACTATGGCTACACCTTC
J gene: TRBJ2-2; clone size: many; D gene: NA; V gene: TRBV5-1; CDR3 protein: CASSLNSANTGELFF; CDR3 DNA: TGCGCCAGCAGCTTGAATAGCGCGAACACCGGGGAGCTGTTTTTT
J gene: TRBJ1-5; clone size: many; D gene: NA; V gene: TRBV28; CDR3 protein: CASSTGQGQPQHF; CDR3 DNA: TGTGCCAGCAGCACCGGGCAGGGCCAGCCCCAGCATTTT
J gene: TRBJ1-2; clone size: many; D gene: TRBD1; V gene: TRBV10-2; CDR3 protein: CASSESASLDRGRGYTF; CDR3 DNA: TGCGCCAGCAGTGAGTCTGCCTCACTAGACAGGGGCCGTGGCTACACCTTC
J gene: TRBJ2-1; clone size: NA; D gene: NA; V gene: TRBV19; CDR3 protein: CASSLVFYNEQFF; CDR3 DNA: TGTGCCAGTAGTCTAGTCTTCTACAATGAGCAGTTCTTC
J gene: TRBJ1-2; clone size: few; D gene: NA; V gene: TRBV6-6; CDR3 protein: CASSREFGYTF; CDR3 DNA: TGTGCCAGCAGCCGAGAGTTTGGCTACACCTTC
J gene: TRBJ2-3; clone size: NA; D gene: NA; V gene: TRBV20-1; CDR3 protein: CSASPGTASTDTQYF; CDR3 DNA: TGCAGTGCCAGTCCTGGGACGGCTAGCACAGATACGCAGTATTTT
J gene: TRBJ2-5; clone size: many; D gene: TRBD2; V gene: TRBV27; CDR3 protein: CASSFLGVGGGETQYF; CDR3 DNA: TGTGCCAGCAGTTTCCTCGGTGTTGGCGGGGGGGAGACCCAGTACTTC
J gene: TRBJ1-6; clone size: many; D gene: NA; V gene: TRBV27; CDR3 protein: CASSSGTAYNSPLHF; CDR3 DNA: TGTGCCAGCAGTTCGGGGACGGCCTATAATTCACCCCTCCACTTT
J gene: TRBJ1-2; clone size: many; D gene: NA; V gene: TRBV6-2/TRBV6-3; CDR3 protein: CASSSGLGGYTF; CDR3 DNA: TGTGCCAGCAGTTCGGGCCTAGGGGGCTACACCTTC
J gene: TRBJ1-1; clone size: many; D gene: NA; V gene: TRBV7-9; CDR3 protein: CASSLAVGAFF; CDR3 DNA: TGTGCCAGCAGCTTAGCAGTAGGGGCTTTCTTT
J gene: TRBJ1-4; clone size: many; D gene: NA; V gene: TRBV12-3/TRBV12-4; CDR3 protein: CASKQRTGEKLFF; CDR3 DNA: TGTGCCAGCAAGCAGAGGACTGGAGAAAAACTGTTTTTT
J gene: TRBJ2-7; clone size: many; D gene: NA; V gene: TRBV7-2; CDR3 protein: CASSLVPAIPYEQYF; CDR3 DNA: TGTGCCAGCAGCTTAGTCCCAGCGATCCCCTACGAGCAGTACTTC
J gene: TRBJ2-1; clone size: few; D gene: TRBD2; V gene: TRBV30; CDR3 protein: CAWSQRLAGYKQFF; CDR3 DNA: TGTGCCTGGAGTCAAAGACTAGCGGGATATAAGCAGTTCTTC
J gene: TRBJ2-3; clone size: many; D gene: NA; V gene: TRBV10-3; CDR3 protein: CAISEYSTDTQYF; CDR3 DNA: TGTGCCATCAGTGAGTACAGCACAGATACGCAGTATTTT
J gene: TRBJ2-1; clone size: many; D gene: NA; V gene: TRBV12-3/TRBV12-4; CDR3 protein: CADGDEQFF; CDR3 DNA: TGTGCTGATGGGGATGAGCAGTTCTTC
J gene: TRBJ2-1; clone size: many; D gene: NA; V gene: TRBV20-1; CDR3 protein: CSAPSGKQFF; CDR3 DNA: TGCAGTGCTCCTTCTGGGAAGCAGTTCTTC
J gene: TRBJ2-1; clone size: many; D gene: NA; V gene: TRBV5-1; CDR3 protein: CASRLAGDTYNEQFF; CDR3 DNA: TGCGCCAGCAGGCTGGCGGGGGACACCTACAATGAGCAGTTCTTC
J gene: TRBJ2-1; clone size: few; D gene: TRBD2; V gene: TRBV9; CDR3 protein: CASSVPGLAGNNEQFF; CDR3 DNA: TGTGCCAGCAGCGTCCCGGGACTAGCGGGTAACAATGAGCAGTTCTTC
J gene: TRBJ2-5; clone size: many; D gene: NA; V gene: TRBV25-1; CDR3 protein: CASSERYGGRGETQYF; CDR3 DNA: TGTGCCAGCAGTGAAAGGTACGGGGGGCGCGGAGAGACCCAGTACTTC
J gene: TRBJ1-4; clone size: many; D gene: NA; V gene: TRBV28; CDR3 protein: CASRPRGRVKNGEKLFF; CDR3 DNA: TGTGCCAGCAGACCCAGGGGTAGGGTAAAGAATGGTGAAAAACTGTTTTTT
J gene: TRBJ2-2; clone size: NA; D gene: TRBD1; V gene: TRBV5-1; CDR3 protein: CASHRKTGANTGELFF; CDR3 DNA: TGCGCCAGCCATAGAAAGACAGGGGCGAACACCGGGGAGCTGTTTTTT
J gene: TRBJ2-7; clone size: many; D gene: NA; V gene: TRBV5-1; CDR3 protein: CASSFLPDGSYEQYF; CDR3 DNA: TGCGCCAGCAGCTTCCTCCCGGACGGCTCCTACGAGCAGTACTTC
J gene: TRBJ1-2; clone size: many; D gene: NA; V gene: TRBV20-1; CDR3 protein: CSAQESQARGYTF; CDR3 DNA: TGCAGTGCTCAAGAAAGTCAGGCCCGGGGCTACACCTTC